Here is one T cell receptor (beta chain) with its context. These data are taken from a study of blood T cell repertoires in COVID-19. The overall study: PBMCs, B-cell-depleted T cells, or T cells were the source of the cDNA or gDNA that made up the material.

Clones were sequenced by immunoSEQ multiplex PCR, and TCRdb holds only the in-frame ones, with some missing. The sample carries more than 200,000 clones, roughly four fifths recorded once. Material: peripheral blood. This TCR was recovered from a woman aged 80 or older with COVID-19, enrolled during active disease.

The DNA of the CDR3 is TGTGCCACCAGCGAAGGGTCTCTTGGAGGATACAATGAGCAGTTCTTC. Amino acid sequence: CATSEGSLGGYNEQFF. This chain joins TRBV15 and TRBJ2-1, with D maybe TRBD2 (5 bases). Trimming removed 5 bases at V and 4 bases at J, with 18 bases between. There are 16 residues in the CDR3. Germline assignment: CDR1 LNHNV and CDR2 YYDKDF (reference sequence).